These T cell receptor beta chains were read from a single sample in a study of long-term antiretroviral therapy in people with HIV. Using immunoSEQ multiplex PCR, the repertoire was profiled, and TCRdb retains in-frame clones only, with some absent. The data hold 7,400 or so clones, with around 70% observed a single time. Material: unsorted PBMCs, obtained approximately 0.9 years before starting antiretroviral therapy. The receptor source for this set is a man in his forties or fifties with HIV. Each CDR3 is given with its conserved first and last residue. D genes are given only for firm matches. A row's size may be missing; if present it is once, few, many or a size class.

cdr3_nt	cdr3_aa	v_call	j_call	clone_size	d_call
TGCGCCAGCAGCCCCGAGCGGTCTAGCACAGATACGCAGTATTTT	CASSPERSSTDTQYF	TRBV5-1	TRBJ2-3	NA	NA
TGTGCCAGCAGGGTCAACAGGGGAGGCGAGCAGTACTTC	CASRVNRGGEQYF	TRBV27	TRBJ2-7	NA	NA
TGTGCCAGTCGGGGCAGCTTTAACTATGGCTACACCTTC	CASRGSFNYGYTF	TRBV19	TRBJ1-2	NA	NA
TGTGCCAGCAGCTTCTCAGGGACAGATACGCAGTATTTT	CASSFSGTDTQYF	TRBV11-3	TRBJ2-3	NA	NA
TGTGCCAGCAGCTCCCGACTAGCGGGCTCCTACAATGAGCAGTTCTTC	CASSSRLAGSYNEQFF	TRBV11-3	TRBJ2-1	few	TRBD2
TGCAGCGTCGCCGGGACAGGGGGCGGCTACGAGCAGTACTTC	CSVAGTGGGYEQYF	TRBV29-1	TRBJ2-7	few	TRBD1
TGTGCCAGTACCGAGAGGTTAAGGGGCCACCAGCCCCAGCATTTT	CASTERLRGHQPQHF	TRBV19	TRBJ1-5	NA	NA
TGTGCCTGGAGTGTACCGGGGAGTGAAGAAAAACTGTTTTTT	CAWSVPGSEEKLFF	TRBV30	TRBJ1-4	NA	NA
TGTGCCAGCAGCCATCTACGTACTGAAGCTTTCTTT	CASSHLRTEAFF	TRBV14	TRBJ1-1	once	NA
TGTGCCAGCAGCTTTCCATCCTCTGTCTCTGGGGCCAACGTCCTGACTTTC	CASSFPSSVSGANVLTF	TRBV5-6	TRBJ2-6	medium-sized	NA
TGTGCCAGCAGCTTATCCTGGTGGGGCTCCTACGAGCAGTACTTC	CASSLSWWGSYEQYF	TRBV7-8	TRBJ2-7	few	NA
TGTGCCAGCAGCTTATGGGATACGCAGTATTTT	CASSLWDTQYF	TRBV11-2	TRBJ2-3	NA	NA
TGTGCCAGTAGTATTTTTAGGACACCGAACACCGGGGAGCTGTTTTTT	CASSIFRTPNTGELFF	TRBV19	TRBJ2-2	NA	NA
TGCGCCAGCAGCCCGGACGACTGGACAGCCCCTGAAGCTTTCTTT	CASSPDDWTAPEAFF	TRBV5-1	TRBJ1-1	NA	NA
TGTGCCAGCAGCGCCGGGACTAGCGGACCTGAGCAGTTCTTC	CASSAGTSGPEQFF	TRBV9	TRBJ2-1	NA	TRBD2
TGCGCCAGCAGTCCGAGCGGGGGCAGCTCCTACGAGCAGTACTTC	CASSPSGGSSYEQYF	TRBV10-1	TRBJ2-7	NA	TRBD2
TGTGCCAGCAGCGTTTTCCCAGGGTCGGTGGCTTTCTTT	CASSVFPGSVAFF	TRBV9	TRBJ1-1	NA	NA
TGTGCCTCCTCGGCCACAAACGCGGGGGACACCGGGGAGCTGTTTTTT	CASSATNAGDTGELFF	TRBV21-1	TRBJ2-2	NA	NA
TGTGCCAGCAGCGCTCGACAGGGGAGGTATAATTCACCCCTCCACTTT	CASSARQGRYNSPLHF	TRBV14	TRBJ1-6	NA	TRBD1
TGTGCCTGGAGTCTCGGGACTAGCGGGACCGGGGAGCTGTTTTTT	CAWSLGTSGTGELFF	TRBV30	TRBJ2-2	few	TRBD2
TGTGCCAGCAGTCCTACGGGGGGGCGGTACGAGCAGTACTTC	CASSPTGGRYEQYF	TRBV6-5	TRBJ2-7	few	TRBD2
TGTGCCAGCAGCCCTGGGACAGGGCCCTTGGGGCAGTACTTC	CASSPGTGPLGQYF	TRBV14	TRBJ2-7	few	TRBD1
TGCGCCAGCAGCTTGGTAACTACAATCAACGGCTACACCTTC	CASSLVTTINGYTF	TRBV5-1	TRBJ1-2	NA	NA
TGTGCCAGCCATAGATTCTCCTCTGGAAACACCATATATTTT	CASHRFSSGNTIYF	TRBV6-1	TRBJ1-3	NA	NA
TGCGCCAGCAGCTTGGTGGGGGAACGCTACGAGCAGTACTTC	CASSLVGERYEQYF	TRBV5-1	TRBJ2-7	NA	NA
TGTGCCAGCAGTTACCACGGACAGGGGGCCGACGAGCAGTACTTC	CASSYHGQGADEQYF	TRBV6-5	TRBJ2-7	NA	TRBD1
TGTGCCAGCAGCTTAGGGCCGGGACAGGGGAGTGGGAATGAGCAGTTCTTC	CASSLGPGQGSGNEQFF	TRBV11-1	TRBJ2-1	few	TRBD1
TGTGCCAGCAGCTTAGGGTGGGGGTCGGATACGCAGTATTTT	CASSLGWGSDTQYF	TRBV11-3	TRBJ2-3	NA	NA
TGTGCCAGTAGCCTGAGCGGGGTCACCCAATACTACAATGAGCAGTTCTTC	CASSLSGVTQYYNEQFF	TRBV19	TRBJ2-1	NA	TRBD2
TGTGCCAGTAGTCATCCTGGGGGGGGCTATGGCTACACCTTC	CASSHPGGGYGYTF	TRBV19	TRBJ1-2	NA	NA
TGTGCCAGCAGCTTAATCAGCTACAATGAGCAGTTCTTC	CASSLISYNEQFF	TRBV7-2	TRBJ2-1	NA	NA
TGCGCCAGCAGTGAAGGGACAGGGCCCTACGAGCAGTACTTC	CASSEGTGPYEQYF	TRBV10-1	TRBJ2-7	NA	TRBD1
TGTGCCAGCAGCGTAGATCTCAGTTTTAACTATGGCTACACCTTC	CASSVDLSFNYGYTF	TRBV9	TRBJ1-2	NA	NA
TGTGCCATCAGGGAACAGGGGACCGGGGAGCTGTTTTTT	CAIREQGTGELFF	TRBV10-3	TRBJ2-2	NA	TRBD1
TGTGCCAGCAGCCCCCCGGTGGCCCCCACTACGCAGTATTTT	CASSPPVAPTTQYF	TRBV5-4	TRBJ2-3	NA	NA
TGTGCCAGCACCCCAGGGCAATTGAACACTGAAGCTTTCTTT	CASTPGQLNTEAFF	TRBV6-6	TRBJ1-1	once	NA
TGTGCCAGCAGCAGCAGAGACTACTATAATTCACCCCTCCACTTT	CASSSRDYYNSPLHF	TRBV21-1	TRBJ1-6	NA	NA
TGTGCCAGCAGACATCGGACAGGCCATCGAGGCTACACCTTC	CASRHRTGHRGYTF	TRBV6-5	TRBJ1-2	NA	TRBD1
TGTGCCAGCAGCTTAGGTGAAGAGCAGTACTTC	CASSLGEEQYF	TRBV11-3	TRBJ2-7	few	NA
TGTGCCAGTAGGAAGGACTACGAGCAGTACTTC	CASRKDYEQYF	TRBV19	TRBJ2-7	NA	NA
TGTGCCAGCAGTTACTCGACGGATCTGGAAGGTGTTGGTTTCTTT	CASSYSTDLEGVGFF	TRBV6-5	TRBJ1-1	NA	NA
TGCAGCGTCTTCTTCGGGACAGTCAACACCGGGGAGCTGTTTTTT	CSVFFGTVNTGELFF	TRBV29-1	TRBJ2-2	NA	TRBD1
TGTGCCAGTAGGGAGAAGGGGGTCTACGAGCAGTACTTC	CASREKGVYEQYF	TRBV19	TRBJ2-7	NA	NA
TGTGCCAGCAGTTCTCCAAATTATAGCGGGGGCGTATCCTACAATGAGCAGTTCTTC	CASSSPNYSGGVSYNEQFF	TRBV27	TRBJ2-1	NA	TRBD2
TGTGCCAGCAGCCCTGGGACTAACAATGAGCAGTTCTTC	CASSPGTNNEQFF	TRBV13	TRBJ2-1	NA	TRBD2
TGCAGCGTTCCCGGGACAGCGAGAGAAAAACTGTTTTTT	CSVPGTAREKLFF	TRBV29-1	TRBJ1-4	NA	TRBD1